Listed below are T cell receptor beta chains from one sample, sequenced in a study of Graves' ophthalmopathy and Graves' hyperthyroidism. TCRdb reprocessed the multiplex PCR reads with MiXCR, giving one entry per CDR3 protein. There are fewer than 350,000 distinct CDR3 sequences in the sample; about a sixth occur only once, and approximately 13% lies in the top ten. The sample was peripheral blood. These receptors originate from an adult man with Graves' ophthalmopathy. CDR3s include the opening cysteine and the closing phenylalanine or tryptophan. Each record gives: clone size, J gene, D gene, V gene, CDR3 protein, CDR3 DNA. The D gene is left open where the match is weak. Size values are once, few and many counts, or a class for expanded clones, and some rows have none.

clone_size: many
j_call: TRBJ1-2
d_call: -
v_call: TRBV7-8
cdr3_aa: CASSLEGDLYGYTF
cdr3_nt: TGTGCCAGCAGCTTAGAGGGGGATCTGTATGGCTACACCTTC

clone_size: many
j_call: TRBJ1-1
d_call: TRBD1
v_call: TRBV6-2/TRBV6-3
cdr3_aa: CASSPLDRGLTEAFF
cdr3_nt: TGTGCCAGCAGTCCCTTGGACAGGGGGCTCACTGAAGCTTTCTTT

clone_size: many
j_call: TRBJ2-7
d_call: -
v_call: TRBV7-8
cdr3_aa: CASSLAAGTYEQYF
cdr3_nt: TGTGCCAGCAGCTTAGCGGCAGGAACCTACGAGCAGTACTTC

clone_size: -
j_call: TRBJ2-7
d_call: -
v_call: TRBV5-8
cdr3_aa: CAGGRRIYEQYF
cdr3_nt: TGTGCCGGGGGGAGGCGTATATACGAGCAGTACTTC

clone_size: many
j_call: TRBJ2-7
d_call: TRBD1
v_call: TRBV11-2
cdr3_aa: CASSSPGTASSYEQYF
cdr3_nt: TGTGCCAGCAGCTCTCCCGGGACAGCAAGCTCCTACGAGCAGTACTTC

clone_size: -
j_call: TRBJ2-7
d_call: -
v_call: TRBV28
cdr3_aa: CASSLSGTSGLYEQYF
cdr3_nt: TGTGCCAGCAGTCTAAGCGGGACAAGCGGCTTGTACGAGCAGTACTTC

clone_size: many
j_call: TRBJ1-2
d_call: -
v_call: TRBV25-1
cdr3_aa: CASRKDVGYTF
cdr3_nt: TGTGCCAGCAGGAAGGATGTGGGCTACACCTTC

clone_size: many
j_call: TRBJ2-5
d_call: -
v_call: TRBV7-7
cdr3_aa: CASSSSGTQYF
cdr3_nt: TGTGCTAGCAGCTCGTCCGGGACCCAGTACTTC

clone_size: -
j_call: TRBJ1-1
d_call: -
v_call: TRBV19
cdr3_aa: CATRVGGANTEAFF
cdr3_nt: TGTGCCACAAGGGTCGGAGGGGCGAACACTGAAGCTTTCTTT

clone_size: many
j_call: TRBJ1-1
d_call: TRBD1
v_call: TRBV27
cdr3_aa: CASAPMPGQPNTEAFF
cdr3_nt: TGTGCCAGCGCCCCAATGCCGGGACAGCCAAACACTGAAGCTTTCTTT

clone_size: many
j_call: TRBJ1-3
d_call: -
v_call: TRBV5-1
cdr3_aa: CASSAAQGNTIYF
cdr3_nt: TGCGCCAGCAGCGCCGCACAGGGAAACACCATATATTTT

clone_size: -
j_call: TRBJ2-2
d_call: -
v_call: TRBV6-2/TRBV6-3
cdr3_aa: CASSYPFPTGELYF
cdr3_nt: TGTGCCAGCAGTTACCCGTTCCCCACCGGGGAGCTGTATTTT

clone_size: many
j_call: TRBJ1-1
d_call: -
v_call: TRBV12-3/TRBV12-4
cdr3_aa: CASKAGGWNTEAFF
cdr3_nt: TGTGCCAGCAAGGCCGGGGGGTGGAACACTGAAGCTTTCTTT

clone_size: many
j_call: TRBJ1-6
d_call: TRBD1
v_call: TRBV20-1
cdr3_aa: CSALGGGQRYNSPLHF
cdr3_nt: TGCAGTGCCCTCGGTGGGGGACAGCGCTATAATTCACCCCTCCACTTT

clone_size: -
j_call: TRBJ1-2
d_call: -
v_call: TRBV15
cdr3_aa: CATSRDRTAPGYGYTF
cdr3_nt: TGTGCCACCAGCAGAGATCGTACGGCACCCGGCTATGGCTACACCTTC